What follows is one T cell receptor beta chain and its context. This sample was taken from a study of T cells in Graves' hyperthyroidism and ophthalmopathy. The CDR3 is 14 residues long. CDR1 and CDR2 (germline): SGDLS, YYNGEE. V lost 3 bases and J 1 base, leaving 10 bases between the germline ends. RNA transcripts served as the template for amplifying TCR beta CDR3 regions. The HTBI set primed first-round TCR CDR3 RT-PCR. Each CDR3 protein gets one entry after TCRdb re-called the multiplex PCR reads with MiXCR. The sample carries about 380,000 distinct CDR3 sequences, roughly 18% recorded once. The sequence was obtained from a man aged 18 to 30 with Graves' ophthalmopathy. Sequences were obtained from blood. The J gene is TRBJ2-5, the V gene TRBV9; weak D call: TRBD2 (7 bases). Here the CDR3 reads CASSEGGTQETQYF. Here the CDR3 DNA reads TGTGCCAGCAGCGAGGGGGGGACCCAAGAGACCCAGTACTTC.